This T cell receptor beta chain appears in the sequencing data of a study of cytomegalovirus exposure and HLA in healthy donors. Study summary: HLA-typed donors were the source of 90 million or so unique TCRs, which an early data release held. Study outcomes and limitations: According to the study, 160 or so TCR beta chains were cytomegalovirus-associated. It was shown in a later analysis that HLA-associated TCR beta chains were more clonally expanded than other, equally common chains.

This clone was observed a handful of times. The antigen remains unidentified. It was with 60 Vbeta and 13 Jbeta primers that the PCR ran. Original handling: Approximately 11 million of around 85 million unique TCR beta chains were shared, per a later count. Clones were read by immunoSEQ multiplex PCR, and TCRdb kept only the in-frame ones, dropping some. That table supplies the V and J calls and clone size; D and trimming were determined from the DNA. The data contain about 120,000 clones, around 10% of them singletons. The origin of this receptor is a man aged 25 to 40 in good health and CMV-seronegative. The sample comprised PBMCs.

CDR3 in amino acids: CASSQARTEAFF. As DNA, the CDR3 is TGCGCCAGCAGCCAAGCCCGGACTGAAGCTTTCTTT. This rearrangement joins TRBV4-1 to TRBJ1-1, with unresolved D. CDR1 MGHRA and CDR2 YSYEKL come from the germline V gene. V lost 1 base, J lost 5 bases, and 5 bases lay in between. The CDR3 is 12 amino acids.